Each of the 8 T cell receptor beta chains below was sequenced from the same sample in a study of Ad26.COV2.S vaccination and SARS-CoV-2 variants. Treatment specified: roughly 19 received Ad26.COV2.S at low or high dose, single or two shots; several received placebo; per-sample allocation not given. Each sample was drawn 63 days after the first injection (of vaccine or placebo). This table comes from immunoSEQ multiplex PCR, and its TCRdb copy is limited to in-frame clones, with some not included. The sample has approximately 410,000 clones, 92% seen once. Sample: peripheral blood, taken in a trial of Ad26.COV2.S vaccine versus placebo. These receptors all come from a person aged 18-60 years who received the Ad26.COV2.S COVID-19 vaccine or a placebo.

The chain combines TRBV30 with TRBJ2-7, with a weak D call TRBD2 (6 bases). Germline V lookup: CDR1 GTSNPN, CDR2 SVGIG (reference sequence). The CDR3 is 15 amino acids. Trimming stripped 0 bases from V and 2 bases from J, with 14 bases between. DNA for the CDR3: TGTGCCTGGAGTGTCGGGGTGGGGGGTACCTACGAGCAGTACTTC. It is translated as CAWSVGVGGTYEQYF.

This clone was observed at least ten times. This chain joins TRBV14 and TRBJ1-2, with a possible D match to TRBD1 (6 bases). V gave up 1 base and J gave up 4 bases, with 13 bases separating them. This CDR3 contains 15 residues. Per the germline V gene, CDR1 is SGHDN and CDR2 is FVKESK. CDR3 nucleotides: TGTGCCAGCAGCCAAGGATCAGGGACACTCTATGGCTACACCTTC. This gives the protein CASSQGSGTLYGYTF.

The V gene is TRBV6-5, the J gene TRBJ2-5; TRBD1 or TRBD2 may be the D gene (5 bases each). Germline V gene sequence: CDR1 MNHEY, CDR2 SVGAGI. V was cut by 7 bases and J by 4 bases, with 13 bases left in between. This CDR3 region has 13 residues. CDR3 sequence (DNA): TGTGCCAGCACCTCCCCGGGGCGAGAGACCCAGTACTTC. Translated: CASTSPGRETQYF.

The chain is built from TRBV5-1 and TRBJ2-6; D tentatively fits TRBD1 or TRBD2 (5 bases each). Germline CDR1 SGHRS, CDR2 YFSETQ. V shed 0 bases and J shed 0 bases, with 13 bases lying between them. This CDR3 comprises 18 residues. The CDR3 region is CASSLAGTGSSGANVLTF. CDR3 DNA sequence: TGCGCCAGCAGCTTGGCTGGGACGGGAAGCTCTGGGGCCAACGTCCTGACTTTC.

The J gene is TRBJ1-2, the V gene TRBV7-2; TRBD1 matches at 7 bases. With V trimmed by 0 bases and J by 6 bases, 10 bases remained unmatched. Germline CDR1 and CDR2: SGHTA and FQGNSA. This CDR3 region has 16 residues. The CDR3 DNA is TGTGCCAGCAGCTTAGCGCCAGGGGGGAGAGTGGATGGCTACACCTTC. It codes for CASSLAPGGRVDGYTF.

The DNA for the CDR3 is TGTGCCAGCAGCTTAGAGGAGAATGAAAAACTGTTTTTT. It codes for CASSLEENEKLFF. The chain combines TRBV11-3 with TRBJ1-4; D is undetermined. Germline V gives CDR1 SGHNT, CDR2 YENEEA. Trimming shortened V by 0 bases and J by 5 bases, and 4 bases separated the two germline ends. The CDR3 consists of 13 residues.

The rearrangement links TRBV5-8 to TRBJ1-2, with a possible D match to TRBD1 (5 bases). Germline V CDR1 and CDR2: SGHTS, YDEGEE. CDR3 length equals 15 residues. The V and J ends lost 1 base and 1 base respectively, with 11 bases between them. The CDR3 DNA is TGTGCCAGCAGCTTGAGGGGCAGCCTTAACTATGGCTACACCTTC. This codes for CASSLRGSLNYGYTF.

The rearrangement joins TRBV11-2 to TRBJ2-3; 12 positions match TRBD2. This CDR3 is built from 15 residues. The junction had 4 bases not matched to a gene; V was cut back by 5 bases and J by 4 bases. Looked up from germline, CDR1 is SGHAT and CDR2 is FQNNGV. The chain's CDR3 is CASSRLAGGPDTQYF. The CDR3, as DNA: TGTGCCAGCAGCCGCCTAGCGGGGGGGCCAGATACGCAGTATTTT.